This TCR beta chain was recorded in a study of spatial heterogeneity in lung cancer. As for the study in general: In raw reads, more than eight appearances on average were recorded for each unique TCR and UMI combination.

Described time point: sample taken at primary tumor resection. Tumor, nontumor lung or frozen PBMC supplied whole RNA that was sequenced unsorted. Donors were around 70 untreated early-stage non-small cell lung cancer patients. Germline values: CDR1 LNHDA, CDR2 SQIVND (reference sequence). The V end was cut by 5 bases, the J end by 5 bases, with 10 bases between. This CDR3 has 13 residues. TCRdb reprocessed the 5' RACE reads via MiXCR and lists one record per CDR3 protein. The sample holds more than 75,000 distinct CDR3 sequences, around 12% seen once. This clonotype was detected a few times. Sample: PBMCs, taken at surgery. This clonotype originated in a male donor with early-stage non-small cell lung cancer. The chain joins TRBV19 to TRBJ1-5; D is perhaps TRBD1 (5 bases). CDR3 protein: CASSGGRYQPQHF. CDR3 nucleotides: TGTGCCAGTAGTGGGGGAAGGTATCAGCCCCAGCATTTT.